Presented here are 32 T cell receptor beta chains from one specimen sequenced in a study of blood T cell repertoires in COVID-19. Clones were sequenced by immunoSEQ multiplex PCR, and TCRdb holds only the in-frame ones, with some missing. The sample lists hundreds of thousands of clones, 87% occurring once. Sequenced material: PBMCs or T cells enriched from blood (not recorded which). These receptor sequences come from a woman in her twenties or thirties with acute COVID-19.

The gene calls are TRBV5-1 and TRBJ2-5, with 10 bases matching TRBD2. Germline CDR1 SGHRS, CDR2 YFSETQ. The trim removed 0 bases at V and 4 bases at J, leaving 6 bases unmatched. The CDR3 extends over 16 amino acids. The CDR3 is CASSLVASGGRETQYF. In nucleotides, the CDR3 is TGCGCCAGCAGCTTGGTGGCTAGCGGGGGCCGAGAGACCCAGTACTTC.

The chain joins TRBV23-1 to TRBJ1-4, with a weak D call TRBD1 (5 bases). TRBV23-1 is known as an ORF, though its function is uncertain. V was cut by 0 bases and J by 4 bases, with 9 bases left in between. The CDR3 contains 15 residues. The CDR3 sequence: CASSQSGQINEKLFF. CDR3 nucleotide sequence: TGCGCCAGCAGTCAATCGGGGCAGATTAATGAAAAACTGTTTTTT.

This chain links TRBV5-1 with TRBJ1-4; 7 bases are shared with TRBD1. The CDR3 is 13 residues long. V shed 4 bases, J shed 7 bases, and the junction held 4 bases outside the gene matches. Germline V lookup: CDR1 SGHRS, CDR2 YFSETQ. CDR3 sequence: CASSVGQAEKLFF. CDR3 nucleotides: TGCGCCAGCAGCGTTGGACAGGCTGAAAAACTGTTTTTT.

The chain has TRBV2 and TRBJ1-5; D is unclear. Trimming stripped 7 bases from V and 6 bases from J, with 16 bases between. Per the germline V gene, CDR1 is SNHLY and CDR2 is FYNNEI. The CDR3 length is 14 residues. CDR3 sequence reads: CASTGERAVQPQHF. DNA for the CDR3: TGTGCCAGCACGGGAGAGCGGGCAGTTCAGCCCCAGCATTTT.

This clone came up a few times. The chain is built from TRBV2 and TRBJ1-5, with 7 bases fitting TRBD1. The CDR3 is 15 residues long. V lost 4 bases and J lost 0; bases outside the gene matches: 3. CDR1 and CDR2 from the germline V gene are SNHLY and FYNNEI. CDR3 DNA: TGTGCCAGCAGTGTACAGGGGAATAGCAATCAGCCCCAGCATTTT. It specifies CASSVQGNSNQPQHF.

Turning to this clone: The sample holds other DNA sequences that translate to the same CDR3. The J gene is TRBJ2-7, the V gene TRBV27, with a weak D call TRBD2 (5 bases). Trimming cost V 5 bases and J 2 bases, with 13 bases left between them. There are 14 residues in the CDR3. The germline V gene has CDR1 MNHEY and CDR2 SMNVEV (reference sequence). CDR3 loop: CASSLRGTAYEQYF. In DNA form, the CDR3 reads TGTGCCAGCAGTCTCCGGGGTACGGCCTACGAGCAGTACTTC.

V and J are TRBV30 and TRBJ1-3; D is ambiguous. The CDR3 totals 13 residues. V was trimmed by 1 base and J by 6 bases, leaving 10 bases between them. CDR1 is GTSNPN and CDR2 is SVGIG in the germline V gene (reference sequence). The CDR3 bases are TGTGCCTGGAGTGACCCGGAGGTAAACACCATATATTTT. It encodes CAWSDPEVNTIYF.

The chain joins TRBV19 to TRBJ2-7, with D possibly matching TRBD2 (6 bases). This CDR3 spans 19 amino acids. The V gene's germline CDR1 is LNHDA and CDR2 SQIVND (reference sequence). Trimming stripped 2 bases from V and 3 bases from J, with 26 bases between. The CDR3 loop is CASSILLAMSSGTYYEQYF. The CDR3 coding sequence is TGTGCCAGTAGTATATTACTAGCAATGAGTTCGGGGACCTACTACGAGCAGTACTTC.

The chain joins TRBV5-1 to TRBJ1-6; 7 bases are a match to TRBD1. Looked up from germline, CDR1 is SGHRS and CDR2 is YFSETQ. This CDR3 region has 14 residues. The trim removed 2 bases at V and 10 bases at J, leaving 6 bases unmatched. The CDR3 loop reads CASSFNRGGSPLHF. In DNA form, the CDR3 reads TGCGCCAGCAGCTTCAACAGGGGAGGCTCACCCCTCCACTTT.

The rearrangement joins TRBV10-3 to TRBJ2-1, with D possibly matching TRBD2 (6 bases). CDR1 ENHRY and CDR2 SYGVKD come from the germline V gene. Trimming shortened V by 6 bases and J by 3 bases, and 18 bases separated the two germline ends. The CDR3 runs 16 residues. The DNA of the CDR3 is TGTGCCATCAGCCCAAGACTAGAAGGGAACTACAATGAGCAGTTCTTC. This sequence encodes CAISPRLEGNYNEQFF.

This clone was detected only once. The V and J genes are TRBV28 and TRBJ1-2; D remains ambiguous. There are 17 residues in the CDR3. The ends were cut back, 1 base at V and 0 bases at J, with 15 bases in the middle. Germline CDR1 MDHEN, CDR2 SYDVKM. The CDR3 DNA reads TGTGCCAGCAGTTTATCCGCTAGGCCAGCTTCTAACTATGGCTACACCTTC. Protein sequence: CASSLSARPASNYGYTF.

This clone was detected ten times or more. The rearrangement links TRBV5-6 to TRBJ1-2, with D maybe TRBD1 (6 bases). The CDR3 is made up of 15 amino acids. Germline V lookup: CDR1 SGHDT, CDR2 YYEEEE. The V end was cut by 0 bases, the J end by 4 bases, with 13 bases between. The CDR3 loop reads CASSLAQGFFYGYTF. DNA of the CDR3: TGTGCCAGCAGCTTGGCACAGGGCTTTTTCTATGGCTACACCTTC. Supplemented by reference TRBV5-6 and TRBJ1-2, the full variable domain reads DAGVTQSPTHLIKTRGQQVTLRCSPKSGHDTVSWYQQALGQGPQFIFQYYEEEERQRGNFPDRFSGHQFPNYSSELNVNALLLGDSALYLCASSLAQGFFYGYTFGSGTRLTVV.

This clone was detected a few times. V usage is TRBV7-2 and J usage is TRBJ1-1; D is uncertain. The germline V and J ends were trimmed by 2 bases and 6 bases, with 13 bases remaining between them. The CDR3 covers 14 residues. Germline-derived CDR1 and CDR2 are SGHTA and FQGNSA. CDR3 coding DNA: TGTGCCAGCAGCTTACGGAGAGGCGGGGCTGAAGCTTTCTTT. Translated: CASSLRRGGAEAFF.

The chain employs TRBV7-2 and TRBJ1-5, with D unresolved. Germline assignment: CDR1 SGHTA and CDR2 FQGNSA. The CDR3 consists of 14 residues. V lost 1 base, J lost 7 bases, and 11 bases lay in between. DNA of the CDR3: TGTGCCAGCAGCTTAGAGGGAGGGTACCAGCCCCAGCATTTT. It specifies CASSLEGGYQPQHF.

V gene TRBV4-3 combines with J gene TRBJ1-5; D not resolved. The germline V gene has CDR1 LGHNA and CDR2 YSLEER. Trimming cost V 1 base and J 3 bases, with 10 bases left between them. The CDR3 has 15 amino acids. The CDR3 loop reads CASSQGRAPNQPQHF. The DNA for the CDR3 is TGCGCCAGCAGCCAAGGGAGGGCCCCCAATCAGCCCCAGCATTTT.

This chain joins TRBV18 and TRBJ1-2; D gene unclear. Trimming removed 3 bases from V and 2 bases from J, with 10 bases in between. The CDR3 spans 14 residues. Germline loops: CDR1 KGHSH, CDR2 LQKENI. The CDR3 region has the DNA TGTGCCAGCTCACCGGGAGTGAAGAACTATGGCTACACCTTC. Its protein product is CASSPGVKNYGYTF.

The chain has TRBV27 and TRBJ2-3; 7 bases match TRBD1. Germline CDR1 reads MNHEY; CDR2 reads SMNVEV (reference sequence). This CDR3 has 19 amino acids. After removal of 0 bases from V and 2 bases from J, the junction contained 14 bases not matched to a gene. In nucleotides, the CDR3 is TGTGCCAGCAGTTTATCGCATCAAAATGGGGACAGTTTCACAGATACGCAGTATTTT. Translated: CASSLSHQNGDSFTDTQYF.

The CDR3 sequence: CASSLDRRSGNTIYF. CDR3 nucleotides: TGTGCCAGCAGCTTGGACAGGCGCTCTGGAAACACCATATATTTT. The V and J genes are TRBV5-4 and TRBJ1-3; a possible D gene is TRBD1 (5 bases). The V end was cut by 0 bases, the J end by 0 bases, with 7 bases between. The CDR3 consists of 15 residues. The germline V gene has CDR1 SGHNT and CDR2 YYREEE (reference sequence).

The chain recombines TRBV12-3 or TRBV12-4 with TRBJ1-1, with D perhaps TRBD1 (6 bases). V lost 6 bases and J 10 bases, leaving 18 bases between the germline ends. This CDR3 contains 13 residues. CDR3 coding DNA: TGTGCCAGCAGATTACAGGGATTACTGGGAGCTTTCTTT. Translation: CASRLQGLLGAFF.

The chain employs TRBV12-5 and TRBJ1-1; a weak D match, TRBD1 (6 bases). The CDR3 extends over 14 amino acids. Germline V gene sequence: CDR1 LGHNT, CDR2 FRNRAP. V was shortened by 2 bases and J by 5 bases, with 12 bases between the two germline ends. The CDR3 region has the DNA TGTGCTAGTGGTTTGTCAGGGGTTGGGACTGAAGCTTTCTTT. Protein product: CASGLSGVGTEAFF.

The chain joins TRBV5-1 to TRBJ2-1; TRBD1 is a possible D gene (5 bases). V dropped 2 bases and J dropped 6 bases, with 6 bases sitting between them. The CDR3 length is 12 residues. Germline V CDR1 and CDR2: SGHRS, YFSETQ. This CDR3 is CASSLGANEQFF. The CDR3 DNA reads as TGCGCCAGCAGCTTAGGGGCCAATGAGCAGTTCTTC. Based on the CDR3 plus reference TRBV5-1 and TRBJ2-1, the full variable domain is KAGVTQTPRYLIKTRGQQVTLSCSPISGHRSVSWYQQTPGQGLQFLFEYFSETQRNKGNFPGRFSGRQFSNSRSEMNVSTLELGDSALYLCASSLGANEQFFGPGTRLTVL.

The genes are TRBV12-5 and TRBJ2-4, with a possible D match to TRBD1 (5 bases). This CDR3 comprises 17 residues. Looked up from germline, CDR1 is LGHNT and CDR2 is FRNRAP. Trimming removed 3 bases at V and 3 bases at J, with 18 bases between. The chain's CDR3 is CASGFLLRTQGKNIQYF. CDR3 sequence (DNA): TGTGCTAGTGGTTTCCTTCTCCGGACACAAGGCAAAAACATTCAGTACTTC.

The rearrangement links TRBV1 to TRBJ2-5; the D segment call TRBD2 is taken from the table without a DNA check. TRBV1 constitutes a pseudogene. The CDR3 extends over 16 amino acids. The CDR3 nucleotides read TGCACCAGCAGCCACCTCTCTAGGCATGGTCAAGAGACCCAGTACTTC. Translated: CTSSHLSRHGQETQYF.

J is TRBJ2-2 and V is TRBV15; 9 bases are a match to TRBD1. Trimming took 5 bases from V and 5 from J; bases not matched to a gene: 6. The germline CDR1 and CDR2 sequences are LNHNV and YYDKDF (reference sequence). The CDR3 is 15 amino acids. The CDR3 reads CATSFRTGETGELFF. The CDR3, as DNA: TGTGCCACCAGCTTTCGGACAGGGGAGACCGGGGAGCTGTTTTTT.

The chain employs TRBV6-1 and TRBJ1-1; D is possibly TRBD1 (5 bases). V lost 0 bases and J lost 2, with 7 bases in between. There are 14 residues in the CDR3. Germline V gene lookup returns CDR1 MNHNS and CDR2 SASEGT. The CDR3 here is CASSEAGLNTEAFF. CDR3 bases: TGTGCCAGCAGTGAAGCGGGACTTAACACTGAAGCTTTCTTT.

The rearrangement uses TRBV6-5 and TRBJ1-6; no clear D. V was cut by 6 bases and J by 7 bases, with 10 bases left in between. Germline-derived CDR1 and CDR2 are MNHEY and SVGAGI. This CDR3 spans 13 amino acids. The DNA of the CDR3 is TGTGCCAGCAGACAGCTACGAAATTCACCCCTCCACTTT. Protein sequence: CASRQLRNSPLHF.

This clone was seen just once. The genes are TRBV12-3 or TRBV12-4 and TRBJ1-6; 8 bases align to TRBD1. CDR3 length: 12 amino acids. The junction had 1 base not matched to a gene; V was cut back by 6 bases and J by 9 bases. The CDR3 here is CASRQGGSPLHF. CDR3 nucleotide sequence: TGTGCCAGCAGACAGGGGGGTTCACCCCTCCACTTT.

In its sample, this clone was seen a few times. The CDR3 reads CSASGLPGTEAFF. The CDR3 coding sequence is TGCAGTGCTAGTGGCCTCCCGGGCACTGAAGCTTTCTTT. The chain couples TRBV20-1 to TRBJ1-1; D is unresolved. This CDR3 region has 13 residues. V lost 3 bases to trimming and J lost 4 bases, with 12 bases between them. CDR1 and CDR2 from the germline V gene are DFQATT and SNEGSKA (reference sequence).

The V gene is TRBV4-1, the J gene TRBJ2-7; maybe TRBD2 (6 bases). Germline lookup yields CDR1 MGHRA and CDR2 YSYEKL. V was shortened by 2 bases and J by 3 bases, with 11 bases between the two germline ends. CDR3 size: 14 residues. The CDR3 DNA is TGCGCCAGCAGCCAAAGGCGGGGAATCTACGAGCAGTACTTC. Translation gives CASSQRRGIYEQYF.

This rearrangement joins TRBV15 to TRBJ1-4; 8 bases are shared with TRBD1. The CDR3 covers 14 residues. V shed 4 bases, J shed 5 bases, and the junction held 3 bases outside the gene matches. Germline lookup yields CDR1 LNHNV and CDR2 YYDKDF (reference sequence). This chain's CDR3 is CATSTDRGNEKLFF. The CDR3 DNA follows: TGTGCCACCAGCACCGACAGGGGAAATGAAAAACTGTTTTTT.

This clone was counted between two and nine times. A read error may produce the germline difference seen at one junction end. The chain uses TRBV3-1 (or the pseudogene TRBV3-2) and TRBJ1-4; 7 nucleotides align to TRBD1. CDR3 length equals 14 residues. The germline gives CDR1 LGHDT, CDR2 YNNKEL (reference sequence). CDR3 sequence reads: CASSQDRDGEKLFF. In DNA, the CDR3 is TGTGCCAGCAGTCAAGACAGGGATGGTGAAAAACTGTTTTTT.

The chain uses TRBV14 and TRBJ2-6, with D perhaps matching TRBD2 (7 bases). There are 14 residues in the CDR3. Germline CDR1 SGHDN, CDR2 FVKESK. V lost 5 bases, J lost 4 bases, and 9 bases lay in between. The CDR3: CASSRGGGANVLTF. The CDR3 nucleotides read TGTGCCAGCAGCAGGGGGGGCGGGGCCAACGTCCTGACTTTC.